This passage covers 28 T cell receptor beta chains from one sample sequenced in a study of T cell changes during pregnancy in multiple sclerosis. Method: immunoSEQ multiplex PCR; TCRdb's copy keeps in-frame clones and lacks some. The data show some 70,000 clones, about 90% seen once. The input for sequencing was peripheral blood, taken in the first trimester of pregnancy. The receptor set was obtained from a female donor with multiple sclerosis, enrolled in a pregnancy study.

The chain is built from TRBV2 and TRBJ1-2; D may be TRBD1 (6 bases). The length of the CDR3 is 15 residues. Germline V lookup: CDR1 SNHLY, CDR2 FYNNEI. V lost 5 bases, J lost 0 bases, and 13 bases lay in between. CDR3 nucleotide sequence: TGTGCCAGCAGTTTGAACAGGGCCACTAACTATGGCTACACCTTC. As protein: CASSLNRATNYGYTF.

This chain joins TRBV12-5 and TRBJ1-1; 9 bases fit TRBD1. In germline, CDR1 is LGHNT, CDR2 FRNRAP. The CDR3 runs 16 residues. Trimming took 5 bases from V and 5 from J; bases not matched to a gene: 12. For the CDR3, the DNA is TGTGCTAGTGGTATTCTCCCGGGACAGGGTTGGACTGAAGCTTTCTTT. Protein: CASGILPGQGWTEAFF.

This sequence joins TRBV28 and TRBJ2-7, with TRBD1 matching over 7 bases. The CDR3 runs 14 residues. Trimming cost V 4 bases and J 1 base; bases outside gene matches: 4. Looked up from germline, CDR1 is MDHEN and CDR2 is SYDVKM. The CDR3 DNA reads as TGTGCCAGCAGTTCGCCGGGACAGTCCTACGAGCAGTACTTC. This encodes CASSSPGQSYEQYF. Complete variable domain (other parts from reference TRBV28 and TRBJ2-7): DVKVTQSSRYLVKRTGEKVFLECVQDMDHENMFWYRQDPGLGLRLIYFSYDVKMKEKGDIPEGYSVSREKKERFSLILESASTNQTSMYLCASSSPGQSYEQYFGPGTRLTVT.

V gene TRBV7-3 combines with J gene TRBJ2-6; 9 nucleotides align to TRBD2. The CDR3 runs 17 residues. V was clipped by 7 bases and J by 4 bases; unmatched bases: 11. Germline V gene data show CDR1 as SGHTA and CDR2 as FQGTGA. The CDR3 DNA is TGTGCCAGCACCTGGGGCGGCGGGGGGGGAGGGGCCAACGTCCTGACTTTC. Residues: CASTWGGGGGGANVLTF. The complete variable domain, with remaining parts taken from reference TRBV7-3 and TRBJ2-6, reads GAGVSQTPSNKVTEKGKYVELRCDPISGHTALYWYRQSLGQGPEFLIYFQGTGAADDSGLPNDRFFAVRPEGSVSTLKIQRTERGDSAVYLCASTWGGGGGGANVLTFGAGSRLTVL.

The chain recombines TRBV7-7 with TRBJ2-3, with a weak D call TRBD1 (5 bases). The CDR3 loop spans 15 amino acids. Between the trimmed V and J ends, which lost 5 bases and 1 base, there was a span of 13 bases. The germline V gene has CDR1 SSHAT and CDR2 FNYEAQ (reference sequence). In DNA form, the CDR3 reads TGTGCCAGCAGCCCCCAGGGTACTGGCACAGATACGCAGTATTTT. It specifies CASSPQGTGTDTQYF.

The J gene is TRBJ2-2, the V gene TRBV7-8; tentatively, D is TRBD1 (6 bases). Trimming removed 4 bases from V and 4 bases from J, with 16 bases in between. Germline lookup yields CDR1 SGHVS and CDR2 FQNEAQ. This CDR3 has 16 amino acids. DNA of the CDR3: TGTGCCAGCAGCTCTCCTGAGGGACATCGCACCGGGGAGCTGTTTTTT. This gives the protein CASSSPEGHRTGELFF.

J is TRBJ2-2 and V is TRBV7-9; D unresolved. The CDR3 sequence is 15 residues long. V was shortened by 2 bases and J by 4 bases, with 11 bases between the two germline ends. Germline V gives CDR1 SEHNR, CDR2 FQNEAQ (reference sequence). The CDR3 DNA follows: TGTGCCAGCAGCTTACCGGGTTCTATCACCGGGGAGCTGTTTTTT. Encoded protein: CASSLPGSITGELFF.

This chain links TRBV6-5 with TRBJ2-1, with unresolved D. V gave up 4 bases and J gave up 5 bases, with 3 bases separating them. This CDR3 contains 11 residues. Germline V gene data show CDR1 as MNHEY and CDR2 as SVGAGI. The CDR3 sequence: CASSSNNEQFF. For the CDR3, the DNA is TGTGCCAGCAGTTCTAACAATGAGCAGTTCTTC.

The rearrangement joins TRBV27 to TRBJ1-1; TRBD1 agrees at 8 bases. J gave up 1 base and V 5 bases, and 6 bases lay outside the gene matches. The V gene's germline CDR1 is MNHEY and CDR2 SMNVEV (reference sequence). This CDR3 region has 15 residues. CDR3 bases: TGTGCCAGCAGTCCCCTAGGACAGGGGAACACTGAAGCTTTCTTT. It is translated as CASSPLGQGNTEAFF.

V is TRBV7-6 and J is TRBJ2-2; 8 bases are shared with TRBD2. CDR3 length: 15 residues. The trim removed 3 bases at V and 3 bases at J, leaving 3 bases unmatched. Germline V gene lookup returns CDR1 SGHVS and CDR2 FNYEAQ. The CDR3 loop is CASSFGGADTGELFF. CDR3 coding DNA: TGTGCCAGCAGCTTCGGGGGGGCGGACACCGGGGAGCTGTTTTTT.

CDR3 in amino acids: CASSYERGTDTQYF. CDR3 DNA: TGTGCCAGCAGTTACGAGCGGGGGACAGATACGCAGTATTTT. The gene calls are TRBV6-5 and TRBJ2-3; 8 bases are a match to TRBD2. V lost 2 bases, J lost 3 bases, and 1 base stayed unmatched. Per germline, CDR1 MNHEY and CDR2 SVGAGI. The CDR3 has 14 amino acids.

The chain has TRBV2 and TRBJ1-2; no firm D call. CDR1 SNHLY and CDR2 FYNNEI come from the germline V gene. The CDR3 runs to 13 residues. V was shortened by 7 bases and J by 8 bases, with 17 bases between the two germline ends. Here the CDR3 DNA reads TGTGCCAGCATTACAGTTACCCCAGGCGGCTACACCTTC. It translates to CASITVTPGGYTF. Complete variable domain (other parts from reference TRBV2 and TRBJ1-2): EPEVTQTPSHQVTQMGQEVILRCVPISNHLYFYWYRQILGQKVEFLVSFYNNEISEKSEIFDDQFSVERPDGSNFTLKIRSTKLEDSAMYFCASITVTPGGYTFGSGTRLTVV.

The CDR3 loop reads CASSPLAGGTDTQYF. The CDR3 coding sequence is TGTGCCAGCAGCCCCTTAGCGGGAGGCACAGATACGCAGTATTTT. V is TRBV7-3 and J is TRBJ2-3, with TRBD2 identical over 9 bases. The CDR3 extends over 15 amino acids. Germline CDR1 SGHTA, CDR2 FQGTGA. The V gene end was trimmed by 5 bases and the J gene end by 1 base; junction bases not matched to a gene: 4. Full variable domain (rest looked up from reference TRBV7-3 and TRBJ2-3): GAGVSQTPSNKVTEKGKYVELRCDPISGHTALYWYRQSLGQGPEFLIYFQGTGAADDSGLPNDRFFAVRPEGSVSTLKIQRTERGDSAVYLCASSPLAGGTDTQYFGPGTRLTVL.

This rearrangement joins TRBV27 to TRBJ2-6; TRBD2 matches 10 bases. The CDR3 runs 18 residues. In germline, CDR1 is MNHEY, CDR2 SMNVEV (reference sequence). The trim removed 5 bases at V and 0 bases at J, leaving 7 bases unmatched. CDR3 in amino acids: CASSPLAGGPSGANVLTF. The CDR3 coding sequence is TGTGCCAGCAGTCCATTAGCGGGAGGCCCCTCTGGGGCCAACGTCCTGACTTTC.

This rearrangement joins TRBV6-5 to TRBJ2-2; D perhaps matches TRBD2 (7 bases). The ends were cut back, 4 bases at V and 1 base at J, with 13 bases in the middle. The CDR3 extends over 16 amino acids. Per germline, CDR1 MNHEY and CDR2 SVGAGI. The CDR3 reads CASSFPRGLNTGELFF. The CDR3 coding sequence is TGTGCCAGCAGTTTCCCGCGGGGGCTGAACACCGGGGAGCTGTTTTTT.

This clone was detected once. This chain links TRBV15 with TRBJ1-5; TRBD1 matches 8 bases. V lost 1 base, J lost 5 bases, and 7 bases stayed unmatched. Per germline, CDR1 LNHNV and CDR2 YYDKDF (reference sequence). The CDR3 is 16 amino acids. CDR3: CATSRGSQGADQPQHF. The CDR3 bases are TGTGCCACCAGCAGAGGTTCTCAGGGGGCAGATCAGCCCCAGCATTTT. The entire variable domain, with the rest obtained from reference TRBV15 and TRBJ1-5, is as follows: DAMVIQNPRYQVTQFGKPVTLSCSQTLNHNVMYWYQQKSSQAPKLLFHYYDKDFNNEADTPDNFQSRRPNTSFCFLDIRSPGLGDTAMYLCATSRGSQGADQPQHFGDGTRLSIL.

V is TRBV6-1 and J is TRBJ1-3; D gene ambiguous. The CDR3 consists of 13 residues. Trimming took off 6 bases at V and 0 bases at J, with 6 bases between the two ends. Germline CDR1 reads MNHNS; CDR2 reads SASEGT. The CDR3 is CASRQSSGNTIYF. In nucleotides, the CDR3 is TGTGCCAGCAGACAGAGCTCTGGAAACACCATATATTTT.

V and J are TRBV30 and TRBJ1-2; a weak D match, TRBD1 (5 bases). CDR3 length equals 14 residues. CDR1 is GTSNPN and CDR2 is SVGIG in the germline V gene (reference sequence). The V gene lost 2 bases and the J gene lost 5 bases, with 15 bases spanning the gap. CDR3 amino acids: CAWSTGGGGYGYTF. CDR3 nucleotide sequence: TGTGCCTGGAGTACGGGGGGTGGAGGTTATGGCTACACCTTC.

V gene TRBV14 combines with J gene TRBJ2-3; 14 bases map to TRBD2. The junction had 3 bases not matched to a gene; V was cut back by 4 bases and J by 0 bases. The CDR3 totals 17 residues. Germline V CDR1 and CDR2: SGHDN, FVKESK. The CDR3 nucleotides are TGTGCCAGCAGCCCCGGACTAGCGGGGGGTAGCACAGATACGCAGTATTTT. Translating it yields CASSPGLAGGSTDTQYF.

The chain employs TRBV7-3 and TRBJ2-3, with D maybe TRBD2 (6 bases). The CDR3 length is 15 residues. V shed 3 bases and J shed 0 bases, with 10 bases lying between them. Germline lookup yields CDR1 SGHTA and CDR2 FQGTGA. CDR3 residues: CASSFGAGSTDTQYF. CDR3 bases: TGTGCCAGCAGCTTTGGAGCGGGTAGCACAGATACGCAGTATTTT. The full variable domain, with the rest looked up from reference TRBV7-3 and TRBJ2-3, is GAGVSQTPSNKVTEKGKYVELRCDPISGHTALYWYRQSLGQGPEFLIYFQGTGAADDSGLPNDRFFAVRPEGSVSTLKIQRTERGDSAVYLCASSFGAGSTDTQYFGPGTRLTVL.

The chain has TRBV15 and TRBJ1-1, with 7 bases fitting TRBD1. CDR3 length: 15 residues. J was trimmed by 8 bases and V by 0 bases; bases with no gene match: 9. CDR1 is LNHNV and CDR2 is YYDKDF in the germline V gene (reference sequence). CDR3 DNA sequence: TGTGCCACCAGCAGAGATCTCCAGGGGGAAGGGGAAGCTTTCTTT. Amino acids: CATSRDLQGEGEAFF.

This chain uses TRBV7-9 with TRBJ1-1, with no clear D. The CDR3 is made up of 13 amino acids. The V and J ends lost 1 base and 3 bases respectively, with 6 bases between them. Germline V lookup: CDR1 SEHNR, CDR2 FQNEAQ (reference sequence). The CDR3 region has the DNA TGTGCCAGCAGCTTAGGTGGAGACACTGAAGCTTTCTTT. This encodes CASSLGGDTEAFF.

This chain uses TRBV4-2 with TRBJ1-2; D may be TRBD1 (6 bases). V lost 0 bases to trimming and J lost 6 bases, with 14 bases between them. Per germline, CDR1 LGHNA and CDR2 YNFKEQ. CDR3 length: 15 amino acids. CDR3 coding DNA: TGTGCCAGCAGCCAAGAGGGCAGGGGAAGCGATGGCTACACCTTC. As protein: CASSQEGRGSDGYTF.

This chain joins TRBV29-1 and TRBJ1-1, with TRBD1 matching 7 bases. In germline, CDR1 is SQVTM, CDR2 ANQGSEA. CDR3 length equals 12 residues. CDR3 nucleotide sequence: TGCATTAGAGACAGGGAAAGCACTGAAGCTTTCTTT. It yields the protein CIRDRESTEAFF.

A note on this clone: Mismatch with germline at one junction end may stem from a read error. The rearrangement uses TRBV18 and TRBJ2-7; TRBD2 matches 9 bases. Germline lookup yields CDR1 KGHSH and CDR2 LQKENI. This CDR3 contains 14 residues. This chain's CDR3 is CASSTPTSGYEQYF. As DNA, the CDR3 is TGTGCCAGCTCAACACCGACTAGCGGCTACGAGCAGTACTTC.

The V and J genes are TRBV2 and TRBJ2-1; D call uncertain. The V gene lost 4 bases and the J gene lost 5 bases, with 9 bases spanning the gap. The germline V gene encodes CDR1 SNHLY and CDR2 FYNNEI. The length of the CDR3 is 13 residues. Here the CDR3 reads CASSGDGDNEQFF. The CDR3, as DNA: TGTGCCAGCAGTGGAGACGGAGACAATGAGCAGTTCTTC.

The chain combines TRBV7-9 with TRBJ1-1; D is unclear. The germline CDR1 and CDR2 sequences are SEHNR and FQNEAQ (reference sequence). V was clipped by 5 bases and J by 0 bases, with 4 bases between them. The CDR3 loop spans 12 amino acids. This CDR3 is CASSGLNTEAFF. In nucleotides, the CDR3 is TGTGCCAGCAGCGGCCTGAACACTGAAGCTTTCTTT.

This chain joins TRBV5-8 and TRBJ1-6; D remains unclear. Germline values: CDR1 SGHTS, CDR2 YDEGEE. Trimming stripped 0 bases from V and 0 bases from J, with 7 bases between. CDR3 size: 16 residues. CDR3 nucleotide sequence: TGTGCCAGCAGCTTGGTGCTGAGCTCCTATAATTCACCCCTCCACTTT. This sequence encodes CASSLVLSSYNSPLHF.